Reported below is one T cell receptor beta chain. These data belong to a study of blood T cell repertoires in COVID-19. Study context: The United States, Italy and Spain supplied acute and convalescent COVID-19 samples. The analysed material was cDNA or gDNA that came from T cells, B-cell-depleted T cells, or PBMCs.

Study processing details: Amplification of reference gene primers provided the estimated nucleated cell counts. The method was immunoSEQ multiplex PCR; TCRdb's version includes in-frame clones alone and lacks a portion of them. V, J and clone size were drawn from that table, and D and trimming were deduced from the DNA. The data show 130,000 to 150,000 clones, over 85% seen once. V lost 3 bases, J lost 6 bases, and 10 bases lay in between. CDR3 length: 13 residues. The germline CDR1 and CDR2 sequences are SGHTA and FQGTGA. The sequence was collected from a human donor in a cohort sampled during active COVID-19. What was sequenced was peripheral blood. The chain carries TRBV7-3 and TRBJ2-3; D gene ambiguous. The CDR3 loop is CASSFDLGDTQYF. The CDR3 nucleotides are TGTGCCAGCAGCTTCGATTTGGGCGATACGCAGTATTTT.